This TCR beta chain is from a study of Ad26.COV2.S vaccination and SARS-CoV-2 variants. Notes on the study in general: Higher spike-specific TCR breadth was found in vaccine recipients than in placebo recipients. An underestimation of total T cell responses may have resulted from the TCR breadth and depth analyses.

The repertoire was sequenced with immunoSEQ multiplex PCR; TCRdb's copy has only in-frame clones and lacks some. The data hold around 170,000 clones, with around 90% observed a single time. The germline gives CDR1 SGHAT, CDR2 FQNNGV. J gave up 4 bases and V 0 bases, and 1 base lay outside the gene matches. This CDR3 has 14 residues. Note on this clone: Its specificity is unknown.

Specimen: peripheral blood, collected after recovery from COVID-19. The origin of this receptor is a human donor who had recovered from COVID-19. The chain employs TRBV11-2 and TRBJ2-5; TRBD1 aligns across 8 bases. CDR3 in DNA: TGTGCCAGCAGCTTAGACAGGGGGCGAGAGACCCAGTACTTC. Protein product: CASSLDRGRETQYF.